This is a list of T cell receptor beta chains from one sample in a study of cytomegalovirus exposure and HLA in healthy donors. This table comes from immunoSEQ multiplex PCR, and its TCRdb copy is limited to in-frame clones, with some not included. The data show 65,000 to 90,000 clones, roughly 70% seen once. The sample taken for sequencing was PBMCs. All receptors come from a man aged 65-85 years in good health and CMV-seronegative. The CDR3 runs from the conserved cysteine through the conserved F or W. The D gene is left open where the match is weak. Clone size, where shown, is once, few, many, or a class for clones that have expanded.

V gene	J gene	D gene	clone size	CDR3 DNA	CDR3 protein
TRBV2	TRBJ2-1	TRBD1	NA	TGTGCCAGCAGCAGGGACAGATACAATGAGCAGTTCTTC	CASSRDRYNEQFF
TRBV19	TRBJ2-1	NA	once	TGTGCCAGTAGTATAGGCGTCAGGGGTAAACTCGGTGAGCAGTTCTTC	CASSIGVRGKLGEQFF
TRBV11-3	TRBJ2-5	TRBD1	few	TGTGCCAGCAGCTTAGGCACCAGGGGGCAAGAGACCCAGTACTTC	CASSLGTRGQETQYF
TRBV15	TRBJ2-2	TRBD1	NA	TGTGCCACCAGCAGAGCCGGGACAGCGAACACCGGGGAGCTGTTTTTT	CATSRAGTANTGELFF
TRBV30	TRBJ2-3	NA	NA	TGTGCCTGGACCGGTGGGAGCGCTAGCACAGATACGCAGTATTTT	CAWTGGSASTDTQYF
TRBV29-1	TRBJ2-7	NA	NA	TGCAGCCCCGGGGGTACGGACGCTTCCTACGAGCAGTACTTC	CSPGGTDASYEQYF
TRBV6-5	TRBJ2-7	NA	once	TGTGCCAGCAGTACCATGATCGACTCGTACGAGCAGTACTTC	CASSTMIDSYEQYF
TRBV5-4	TRBJ2-1	TRBD1	NA	TGTGCCAGCAGCTTGCCCTCGGGGACAGGGGTGAATGAGCAGTTCTTC	CASSLPSGTGVNEQFF
TRBV30	TRBJ1-1	NA	few	TGTGCCTGGAGCCGACAGGATGGAACTGAAGCTTTCTTT	CAWSRQDGTEAFF
TRBV29-1	TRBJ2-1	TRBD2	NA	TGCAGCGTTGGGGGGAGGGGTGTGACCTACAATGAGCAGTTCTTC	CSVGGRGVTYNEQFF
TRBV30	TRBJ1-1	TRBD1	few	TGTGCCTGGATTCAGGGGGCAGGCACTGAAGCTTTCTTT	CAWIQGAGTEAFF
TRBV7-2	TRBJ2-2	NA	NA	TGTGCCAGCAGCTTAGTTGCGCGTGCCAACACCGGGGAGCTGTTTTTT	CASSLVARANTGELFF
TRBV5-1	TRBJ1-4	TRBD1	NA	TGCGCCAGCAGCTTGGCCGGGACAGGAAGCGAAAAACTGTTTTTT	CASSLAGTGSEKLFF
TRBV28	TRBJ1-6	TRBD1	NA	TGTGCCAGCAGTTCAGCCGGGACAGCGAATTCACCCCTCCACTTT	CASSSAGTANSPLHF
TRBV9	TRBJ1-1	NA	NA	TGTGCCAGCAGCGAAACACAGGGAATGAACACTGAAGCTTTCTTT	CASSETQGMNTEAFF
TRBV30	TRBJ2-5	TRBD2	NA	TGTGCCTGGAGTCTCGGGGAGGGTGGCCAAGAGACCCAGTACTTC	CAWSLGEGGQETQYF
TRBV28	TRBJ1-5	NA	NA	TGTGCCAGCACAGGGAACAATCAGCCCCAGCATTTT	CASTGNNQPQHF
TRBV2	TRBJ2-1	NA	NA	TGTGCCAGCAGCTCGGGAGACTACAATGAGCAGTTCTTC	CASSSGDYNEQFF
TRBV12-2	TRBJ1-2	NA	NA	TGTGCAAGTCGGTTACAGGGCTGCTATGGCTACACCTTC	CASRLQGCYGYTF
TRBV7-9	TRBJ2-7	TRBD1	NA	TGTGCCAGCAGCCCCACCCCCGGGACAGGGGAGTCTATTTACGAGCAGTACTTC	CASSPTPGTGESIYEQYF
TRBV7-9	TRBJ2-5	NA	once	TGTGCCAGCAGCTTAGCGCGAGGACAGCAACGGACCCAGTACTTC	CASSLARGQQRTQYF
TRBV6-1	TRBJ2-7	TRBD1	NA	TGTGCCAGCAGTGAATGGACAGGTGGGGCTCGCGAGCAGTACTTC	CASSEWTGGAREQYF
TRBV5-5	TRBJ1-5	NA	NA	TGTGCCAGCAGCTTGTCAGGGTACAATCAGCCCCAGCATTTT	CASSLSGYNQPQHF
TRBV6-5	TRBJ1-2	TRBD1	few	TGTGCCAGCAGCCCCGGGACAGCTCCTAACTATGGCTACACCTTC	CASSPGTAPNYGYTF
TRBV28	TRBJ2-7	NA	NA	TGTGCCAGCAGCTACCCCGGGAACTCCTACGAGCAGTACTTC	CASSYPGNSYEQYF
TRBV30	TRBJ1-5	TRBD1	NA	TGTGCCTGGAACCGGGACAGGGATCAGCCCCAGCATTTT	CAWNRDRDQPQHF
TRBV9	TRBJ2-1	TRBD2	NA	TGTGCCAGCAGCCCACCGAGCGGGAACGCGTTCAATGAGCAGTTCTTC	CASSPPSGNAFNEQFF
TRBV5-4	TRBJ1-2	NA	once	TGTGCCAGCAGACAGGGTCAGCAAGTCGGATACACCTTC	CASRQGQQVGYTF
TRBV28	TRBJ1-1	NA	NA	TGTGCCAGCAGTCTGTCGGTGAGGAGCACTGAAGCTTTCTTT	CASSLSVRSTEAFF
TRBV5-1	TRBJ2-5	TRBD2	NA	TGCGCCAGCAGCTTGGTTCCGGGAGGAATTAACCAAGAGACCCAGTACTTC	CASSLVPGGINQETQYF
TRBV25-1	TRBJ2-7	TRBD1	NA	TGTGCCAGCAGTGCGGACAGGGTCCCCTACGAGCAGTACTTC	CASSADRVPYEQYF
TRBV2	TRBJ2-1	NA	NA	TGTGCCGGGGCAAGGGGCGGCTACAATGAGCAGTTCTTC	CAGARGGYNEQFF
TRBV7-2	TRBJ1-4	TRBD1	once	TGTGCCAGCAGCCGGACAGGGCATAATGAAAAACTGTTTTTT	CASSRTGHNEKLFF
TRBV7-6	TRBJ1-3	NA	NA	TGTGCCAGCAGCGCCCGAGTGGGGGCGAACACCATATATTTT	CASSARVGANTIYF
TRBV14	TRBJ1-4	NA	NA	TGTGCCAGCAGCCGACAGTCGAATGAAAAACTGTTTTTT	CASSRQSNEKLFF
TRBV28	TRBJ1-1	TRBD1	NA	TGTGCCAGCAGTTTATCCGGCAGGGGGCGGGCTTTCTTT	CASSLSGRGRAFF
TRBV5-1	TRBJ2-5	NA	NA	TGCGCCAGCAGCAAAAGTCCAGAAGAGACCCAGTACTTC	CASSKSPEETQYF
TRBV5-1	TRBJ2-3	TRBD2	NA	TGCGCCAGCAGCTTGGGACTAGCGTTCACAGATACGCAGTATTTT	CASSLGLAFTDTQYF
TRBV7-9	TRBJ1-1	NA	NA	TGTGCCAGCAGCGTCGTGGTCAGAAGGAACACTGAAGCTTTCTTT	CASSVVVRRNTEAFF
TRBV7-9	TRBJ1-1	NA	NA	TGTGCCAGCAGCTTAGGACAGATGACTGAAGCTTTCTTT	CASSLGQMTEAFF
TRBV10-3	TRBJ1-2	NA	NA	TGTGCCATCAGTGGAAACAGGGAGAGGCATGGCTACACCTTC	CAISGNRERHGYTF
TRBV6-6	TRBJ2-1	TRBD1	NA	TGTGCCAGCAGTTACATCGGGACAGGGGGTGAGCAGTTCTTC	CASSYIGTGGEQFF
TRBV7-8	TRBJ2-3	NA	NA	TGTGCCAGCAGCTTAGAAGGGACTGGCACAGATACGCAGTATTTT	CASSLEGTGTDTQYF
TRBV7-7	TRBJ2-5	TRBD2	once	TGTGCTAGCAGCTTAGGGCTTGGAGGGGAGGGAGAGACCCAGTACTTC	CASSLGLGGEGETQYF
TRBV29-1	TRBJ1-1	TRBD1	NA	TGCAGCGCGCGACAGGGGGCGGGCACTGAAGCTTTCTTT	CSARQGAGTEAFF